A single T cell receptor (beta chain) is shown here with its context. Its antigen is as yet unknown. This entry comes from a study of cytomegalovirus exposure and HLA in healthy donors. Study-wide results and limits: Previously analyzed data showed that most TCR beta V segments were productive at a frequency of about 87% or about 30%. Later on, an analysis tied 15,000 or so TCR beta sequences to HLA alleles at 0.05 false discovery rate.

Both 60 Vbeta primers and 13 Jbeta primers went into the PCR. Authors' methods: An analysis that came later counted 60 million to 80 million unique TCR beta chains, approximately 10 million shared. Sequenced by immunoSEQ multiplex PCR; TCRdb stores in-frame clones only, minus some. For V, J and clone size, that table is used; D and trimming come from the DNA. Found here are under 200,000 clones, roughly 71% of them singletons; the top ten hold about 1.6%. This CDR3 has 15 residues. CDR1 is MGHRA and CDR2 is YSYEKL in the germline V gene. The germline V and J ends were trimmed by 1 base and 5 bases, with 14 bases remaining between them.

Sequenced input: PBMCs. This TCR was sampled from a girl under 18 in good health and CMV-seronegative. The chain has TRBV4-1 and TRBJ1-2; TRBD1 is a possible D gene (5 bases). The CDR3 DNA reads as TGCGCCAGCAGCCAAGTTGAAGGGGTTAATTATGGCTACACCTTC. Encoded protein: CASSQVEGVNYGYTF.